This TCR beta chain was sequenced in a study of blood T cell repertoires in COVID-19. Study-wide background: Samples of COVID-19 (acute and convalescent) were obtained from the United States, Italy and Spain. Sources were T cells, B-cell-depleted T cells, or PBMCs; the material itself was cDNA or gDNA.

Germline CDR1 and CDR2: SGHAT and FQNNGV. This CDR3 is built from 13 residues. The trim removed 5 bases at V and 7 bases at J, leaving 4 bases unmatched. Patients of the Seattle cohort, enrolled during active infection, were followed longitudinally. In the original analysis: Estimated nucleated cell counts came from reference gene primer amplification. Measured with immunoSEQ multiplex PCR; TCRdb has only the in-frame clones, and not every one. That table is the source of V, J and clone size, and D and trimming were worked out from the DNA. There are under 250,000 clones in the sample; about nine tenths occur only once, and roughly 0.8% lies in the top ten.

The clonotype comes from a man aged 30-40 years with COVID-19, enrolled during active disease. Source material: peripheral blood. The chain couples TRBV11-2 to TRBJ1-1; 10 bases agree with TRBD1. The DNA for the CDR3 is TGTGCCAGCAGCACTAGGACAGGGGGTGAAGCTTTCTTT. It specifies CASSTRTGGEAFF.